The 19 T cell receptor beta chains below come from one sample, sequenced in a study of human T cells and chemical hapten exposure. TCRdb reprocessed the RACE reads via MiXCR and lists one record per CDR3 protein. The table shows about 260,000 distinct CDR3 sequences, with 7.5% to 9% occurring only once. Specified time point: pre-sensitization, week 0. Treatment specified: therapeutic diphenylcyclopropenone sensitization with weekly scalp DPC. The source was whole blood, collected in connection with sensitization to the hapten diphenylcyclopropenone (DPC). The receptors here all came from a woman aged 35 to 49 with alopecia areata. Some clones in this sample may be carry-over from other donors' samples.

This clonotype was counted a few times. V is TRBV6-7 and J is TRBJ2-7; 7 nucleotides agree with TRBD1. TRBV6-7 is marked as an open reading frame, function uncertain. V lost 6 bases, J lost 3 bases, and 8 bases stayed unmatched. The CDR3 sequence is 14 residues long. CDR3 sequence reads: CASSIGTAIYEQYF. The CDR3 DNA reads TGTGCCAGCAGCATAGGGACAGCCATCTACGAGCAGTACTTC.

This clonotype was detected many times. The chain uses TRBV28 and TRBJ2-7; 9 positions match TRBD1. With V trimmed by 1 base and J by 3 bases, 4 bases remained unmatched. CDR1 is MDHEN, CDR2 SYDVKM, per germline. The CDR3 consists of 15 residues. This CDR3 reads CASSLSGTGSYEQYF. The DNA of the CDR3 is TGTGCCAGCAGTTTATCCGGGACAGGGAGCTACGAGCAGTACTTC.

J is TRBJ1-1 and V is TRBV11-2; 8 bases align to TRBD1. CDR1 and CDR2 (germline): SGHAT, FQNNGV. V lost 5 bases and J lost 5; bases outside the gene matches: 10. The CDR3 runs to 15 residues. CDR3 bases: TGTGCCAGCAGCGAACGGACAGGGTGGTGGACTGAAGCTTTCTTT. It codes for CASSERTGWWTEAFF.

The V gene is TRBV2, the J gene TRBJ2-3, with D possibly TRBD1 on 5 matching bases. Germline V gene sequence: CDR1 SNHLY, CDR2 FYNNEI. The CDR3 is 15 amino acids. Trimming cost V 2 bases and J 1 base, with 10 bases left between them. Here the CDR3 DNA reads TGTGCCAGCAGTGAACAGGGTATTGGCACAGATACGCAGTATTTT. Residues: CASSEQGIGTDTQYF.

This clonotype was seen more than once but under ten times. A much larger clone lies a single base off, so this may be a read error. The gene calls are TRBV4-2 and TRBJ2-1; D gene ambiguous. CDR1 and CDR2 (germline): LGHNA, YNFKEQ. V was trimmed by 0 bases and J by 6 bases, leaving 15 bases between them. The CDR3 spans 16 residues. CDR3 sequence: CASSQDLGGICNEQFF. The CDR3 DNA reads TGTGCCAGCAGCCAAGATCTAGGCGGAATATGCAATGAGCAGTTCTTC.

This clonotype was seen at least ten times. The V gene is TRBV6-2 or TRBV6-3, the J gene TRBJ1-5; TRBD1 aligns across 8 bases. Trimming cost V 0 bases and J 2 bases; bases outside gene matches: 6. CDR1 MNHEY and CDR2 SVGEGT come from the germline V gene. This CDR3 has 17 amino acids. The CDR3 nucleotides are TGTGCCAGCAGTTACTCGTTGGACAGGGCGGGCAATCAGCCCCAGCATTTT. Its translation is CASSYSLDRAGNQPQHF.

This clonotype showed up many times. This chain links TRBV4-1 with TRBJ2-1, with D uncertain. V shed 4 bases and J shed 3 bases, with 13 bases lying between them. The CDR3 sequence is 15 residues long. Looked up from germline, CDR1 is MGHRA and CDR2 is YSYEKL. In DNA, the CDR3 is TGCGCCAGCAGCCGCCTAGTGGTAAGCTACAATGAGCAGTTCTTC. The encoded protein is CASSRLVVSYNEQFF.

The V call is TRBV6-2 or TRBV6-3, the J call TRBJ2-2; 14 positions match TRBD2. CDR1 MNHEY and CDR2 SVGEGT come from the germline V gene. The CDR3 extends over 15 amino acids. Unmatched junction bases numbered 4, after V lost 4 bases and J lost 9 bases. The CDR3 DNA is TGTGCCAGCAGTTCCCGGACTAGCGGGAGGAGGGAGCTGTTTTTT. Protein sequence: CASSSRTSGRRELFF.

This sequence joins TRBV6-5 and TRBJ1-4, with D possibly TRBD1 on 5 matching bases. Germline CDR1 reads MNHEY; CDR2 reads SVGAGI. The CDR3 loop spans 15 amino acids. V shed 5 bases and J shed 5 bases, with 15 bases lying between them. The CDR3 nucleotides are TGTGCCAGCAGTGAAACCGGGACGGTGAATGAAAAACTGTTTTTT. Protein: CASSETGTVNEKLFF.

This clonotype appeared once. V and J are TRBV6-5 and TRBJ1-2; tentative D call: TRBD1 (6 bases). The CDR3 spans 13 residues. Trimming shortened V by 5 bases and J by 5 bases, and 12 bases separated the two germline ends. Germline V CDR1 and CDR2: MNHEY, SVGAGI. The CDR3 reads CASSTDRKYGYTF. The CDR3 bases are TGTGCCAGCAGTACCGACAGGAAGTATGGCTACACCTTC.

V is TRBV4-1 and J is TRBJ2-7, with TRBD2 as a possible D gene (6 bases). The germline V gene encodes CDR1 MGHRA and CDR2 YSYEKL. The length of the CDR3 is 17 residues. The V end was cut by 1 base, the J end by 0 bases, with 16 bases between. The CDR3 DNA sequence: TGCGCCAGCAGCCAAGTCATATCTGGGACTGCCTCCTACGAGCAGTACTTC. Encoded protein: CASSQVISGTASYEQYF.

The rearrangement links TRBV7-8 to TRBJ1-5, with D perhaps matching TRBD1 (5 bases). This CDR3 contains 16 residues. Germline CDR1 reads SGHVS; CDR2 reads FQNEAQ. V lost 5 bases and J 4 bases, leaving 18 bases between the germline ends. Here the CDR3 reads CASSPEPGTANQPQHF. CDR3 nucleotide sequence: TGTGCCAGCAGCCCGGAACCAGGGACGGCAAATCAGCCCCAGCATTTT.

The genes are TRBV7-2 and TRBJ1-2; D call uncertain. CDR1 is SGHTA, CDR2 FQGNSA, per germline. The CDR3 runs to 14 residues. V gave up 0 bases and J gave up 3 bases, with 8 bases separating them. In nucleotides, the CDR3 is TGTGCCAGCAGCTTAGCCCCGGCCTACTATGGCTACACCTTC. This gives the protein CASSLAPAYYGYTF.

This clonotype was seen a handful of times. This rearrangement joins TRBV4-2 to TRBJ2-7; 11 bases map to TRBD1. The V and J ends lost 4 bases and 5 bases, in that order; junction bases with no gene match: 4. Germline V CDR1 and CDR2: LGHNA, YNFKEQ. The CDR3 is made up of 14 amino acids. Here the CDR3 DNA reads TGTGCCAGCAGCCTGGGACAGGGGGTCGACGAGCAGTACTTC. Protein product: CASSLGQGVDEQYF.

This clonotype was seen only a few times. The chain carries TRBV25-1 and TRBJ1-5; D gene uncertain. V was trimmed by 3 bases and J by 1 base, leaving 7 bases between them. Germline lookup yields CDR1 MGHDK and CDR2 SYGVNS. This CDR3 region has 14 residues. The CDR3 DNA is TGTGCCAGCAGTGAGTTGAGGAGCAATCAGCCCCAGCATTTT. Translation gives CASSELRSNQPQHF.

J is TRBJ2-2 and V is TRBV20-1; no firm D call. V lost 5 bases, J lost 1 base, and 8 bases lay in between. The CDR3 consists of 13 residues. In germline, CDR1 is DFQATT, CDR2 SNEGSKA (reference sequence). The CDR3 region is CSAPRLNTGELFF. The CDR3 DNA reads TGCAGTGCTCCTCGACTGAACACCGGGGAGCTGTTTTTT.

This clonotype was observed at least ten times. CDR3 in amino acids: CASSPQGWGTEAFF. In DNA, the CDR3 is TGTGCCAGCAGTCCTCAGGGGTGGGGCACTGAAGCTTTCTTT. The J gene is TRBJ1-1, the V gene TRBV16; D perhaps matches TRBD1 (6 bases). Trimming shortened V by 6 bases and J by 4 bases, and 15 bases separated the two germline ends. The CDR3 is made up of 14 amino acids. The germline V gene has CDR1 KGHSY and CDR2 FQNENV.

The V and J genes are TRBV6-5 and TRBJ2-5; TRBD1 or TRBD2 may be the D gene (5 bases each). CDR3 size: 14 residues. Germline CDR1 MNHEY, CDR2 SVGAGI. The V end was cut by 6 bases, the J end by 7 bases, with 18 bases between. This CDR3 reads CASRPPGTAGTQYF. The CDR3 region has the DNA TGTGCCAGCAGACCACCCGGGACCGCCGGGACCCAGTACTTC.

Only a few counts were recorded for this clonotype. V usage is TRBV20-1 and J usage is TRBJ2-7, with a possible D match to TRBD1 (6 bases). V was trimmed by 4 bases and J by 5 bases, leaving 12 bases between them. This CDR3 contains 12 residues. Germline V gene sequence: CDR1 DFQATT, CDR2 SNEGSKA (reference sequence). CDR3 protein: CSAILNRDEQYF. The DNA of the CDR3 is TGCAGTGCTATCCTAAACAGGGACGAGCAGTACTTC.